This T cell receptor (beta chain) was recorded in a study of T cell responses to AZD1222 COVID-19 vaccine. Some clones are missing from TCRdb's copy, which holds only in-frame ones; the method was immunoSEQ multiplex PCR. The sample yields around 210,000 clones, around 94% seen once. The V end lost 3 bases, the J end lost 2 bases, and 7 bases lay between the germline ends. Germline assignment: CDR1 LNHDA and CDR2 SQIVND (reference sequence). The CDR3 consists of 13 residues. This sequence was found in an adult who received the MenACWY meningococcal vaccine as a control. The source material was peripheral blood, sampled 28 days after the second dose of the MenACWY control vaccine. V and J are TRBV19 and TRBJ2-5, with unresolved D. The CDR3 nucleotides are TGTGCCAGTAGTATGGCTAGGCAAGAGACCCAGTACTTC. Its protein is CASSMARQETQYF.